This entry lists 3 T cell receptor beta chains sequenced from one sample in a study of identical twins. TCRdb re-called the 5' RACE reads with MiXCR, one entry per CDR3 protein. The sample has approximately 20,000 distinct CDR3 sequences, approximately 71% seen once; the top ten hold almost 6%. Material for sequencing was memory (CD45RO+) T cells sorted from blood. The source is a woman under 30 in good health. This table probably holds off-target reads from a library built for another chain.

This clonotype was observed a handful of times. The chain uses TRBV6-2 or TRBV6-3 and TRBJ2-1; D is ambiguous. Deletions cut 0 bases from V and 6 bases from J, with 15 bases between. The CDR3 covers 16 residues. Germline lookup yields CDR1 MNHEY and CDR2 SVGEGT. The chain's CDR3 is CASSYSIGSGSNEQFF. For the CDR3, the DNA is TGTGCCAGCAGTTACTCGATTGGATCAGGCTCCAATGAGCAGTTCTTC.

This chain connects TRBV4-3 to TRBJ2-3, with TRBD2 matching 7 bases. This CDR3 is 15 amino acids long. V gave up 1 base and J gave up 1 base; unmatched junction bases: 2. Germline CDR1 is LGHNA and CDR2 is YSLEER. CDR3 amino acids: CASSQAREGTDTQYF. The CDR3 coding sequence is TGCGCCAGCAGCCAAGCCCGGGAGGGCACAGATACGCAGTATTTT.

This clonotype was detected only a few times. The chain combines TRBV20-1 with TRBJ2-5; D gene ambiguous. CDR3 size: 13 residues. The V gene lost 5 bases and the J gene lost 2 bases, with 12 bases spanning the gap. In germline, CDR1 is DFQATT, CDR2 SNEGSKA (reference sequence). DNA for the CDR3: TGCAGTGCTCATGACGAAAAACAAGAGACCCAGTACTTC. This gives the protein CSAHDEKQETQYF.